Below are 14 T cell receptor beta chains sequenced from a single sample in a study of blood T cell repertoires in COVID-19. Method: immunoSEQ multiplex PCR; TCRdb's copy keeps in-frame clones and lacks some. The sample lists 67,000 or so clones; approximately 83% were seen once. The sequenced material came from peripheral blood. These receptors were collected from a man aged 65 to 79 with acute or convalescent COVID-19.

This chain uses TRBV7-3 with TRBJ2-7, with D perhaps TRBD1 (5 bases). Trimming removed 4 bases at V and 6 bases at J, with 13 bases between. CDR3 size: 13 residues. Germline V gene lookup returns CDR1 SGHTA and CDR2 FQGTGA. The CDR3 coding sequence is TGTGCCAGCAGCTCCCTAACAAGGGGCGAGCAGTACTTC. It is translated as CASSSLTRGEQYF.

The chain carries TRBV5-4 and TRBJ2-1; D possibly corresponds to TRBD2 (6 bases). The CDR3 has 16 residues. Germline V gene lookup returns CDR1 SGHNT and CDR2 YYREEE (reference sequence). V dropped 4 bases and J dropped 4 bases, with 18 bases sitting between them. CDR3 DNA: TGTGCCAGCAGCACCCGGACTATGAAGAAGTACAATGAGCAGTTCTTC. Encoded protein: CASSTRTMKKYNEQFF.

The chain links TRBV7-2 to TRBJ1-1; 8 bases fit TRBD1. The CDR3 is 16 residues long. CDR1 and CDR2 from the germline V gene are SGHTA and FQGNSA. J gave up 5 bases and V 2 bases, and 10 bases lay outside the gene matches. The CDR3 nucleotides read TGTGCCAGCAGCTTACGACCTCGGACAGGGCAAACTGAAGCTTTCTTT. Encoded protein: CASSLRPRTGQTEAFF. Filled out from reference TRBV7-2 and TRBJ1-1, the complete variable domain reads GAGVSQSPSNKVTEKGKDVELRCDPISGHTALYWYRQSLGQGLEFLIYFQGNSAPDKSGLPSDRFSAERTGGSVSTLTIQRTQQEDSAVYLCASSLRPRTGQTEAFFGQGTRLTVV.

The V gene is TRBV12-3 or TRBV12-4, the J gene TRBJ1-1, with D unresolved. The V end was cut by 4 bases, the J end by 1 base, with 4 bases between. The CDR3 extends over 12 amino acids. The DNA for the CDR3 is TGTGCCAGCAGTTCCGGGAACACTGAAGCTTTCTTT. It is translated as CASSSGNTEAFF.

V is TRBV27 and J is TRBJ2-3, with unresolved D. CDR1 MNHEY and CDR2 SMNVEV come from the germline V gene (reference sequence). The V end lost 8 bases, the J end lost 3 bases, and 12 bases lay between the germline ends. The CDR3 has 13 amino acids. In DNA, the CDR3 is TGTGCCAGCGGGCAGGATTTAACAGATACGCAGTATTTT. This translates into CASGQDLTDTQYF.

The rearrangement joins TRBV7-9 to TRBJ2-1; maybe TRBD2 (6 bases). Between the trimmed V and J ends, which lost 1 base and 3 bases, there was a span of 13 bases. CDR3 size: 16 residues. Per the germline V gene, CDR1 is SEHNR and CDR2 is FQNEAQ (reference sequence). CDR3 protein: CASSLDQAGLYNEQFF. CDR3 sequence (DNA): TGTGCCAGCAGCTTAGATCAAGCGGGCCTCTACAATGAGCAGTTCTTC.

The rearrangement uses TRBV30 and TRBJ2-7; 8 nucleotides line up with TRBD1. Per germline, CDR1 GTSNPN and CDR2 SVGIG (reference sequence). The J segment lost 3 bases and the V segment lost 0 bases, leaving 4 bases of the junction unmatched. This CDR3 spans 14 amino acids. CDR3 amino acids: CAWSVGRGHYEQYF. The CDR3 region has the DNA TGTGCCTGGAGTGTTGGCAGGGGGCACTACGAGCAGTACTTC.

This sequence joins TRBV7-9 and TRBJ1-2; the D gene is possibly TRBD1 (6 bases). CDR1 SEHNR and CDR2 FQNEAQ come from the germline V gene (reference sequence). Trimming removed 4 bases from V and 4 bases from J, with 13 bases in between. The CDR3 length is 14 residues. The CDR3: CASSSLQGTYGYTF. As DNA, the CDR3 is TGTGCCAGCAGCTCGTTACAGGGAACCTATGGCTACACCTTC.

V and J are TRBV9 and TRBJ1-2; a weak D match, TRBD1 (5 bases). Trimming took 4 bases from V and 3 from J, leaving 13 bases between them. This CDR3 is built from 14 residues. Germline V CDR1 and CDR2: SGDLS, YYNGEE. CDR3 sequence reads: CASSPMGRDYGYTF. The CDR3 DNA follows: TGTGCCAGCAGCCCTATGGGCAGGGACTATGGCTACACCTTC.

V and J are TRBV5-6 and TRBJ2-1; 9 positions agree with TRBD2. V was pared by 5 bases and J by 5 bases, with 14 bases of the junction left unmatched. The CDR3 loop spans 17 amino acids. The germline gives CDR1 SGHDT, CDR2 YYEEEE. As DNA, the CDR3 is TGTGCCAGCAGTACCATACGGGGACTAGCAGGTAACAATGAGCAGTTCTTC. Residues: CASSTIRGLAGNNEQFF.

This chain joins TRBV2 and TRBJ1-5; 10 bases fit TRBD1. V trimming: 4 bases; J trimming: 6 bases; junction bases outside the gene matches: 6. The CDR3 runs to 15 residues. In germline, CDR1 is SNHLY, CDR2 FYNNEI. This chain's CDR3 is CASSGTGGSRQPQHF. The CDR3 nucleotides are TGTGCCAGCAGTGGGACAGGGGGGTCCCGTCAGCCCCAGCATTTT. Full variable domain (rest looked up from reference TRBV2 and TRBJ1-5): EPEVTQTPSHQVTQMGQEVILRCVPISNHLYFYWYRQILGQKVEFLVSFYNNEISEKSEIFDDQFSVERPDGSNFTLKIRSTKLEDSAMYFCASSGTGGSRQPQHFGDGTRLSIL.

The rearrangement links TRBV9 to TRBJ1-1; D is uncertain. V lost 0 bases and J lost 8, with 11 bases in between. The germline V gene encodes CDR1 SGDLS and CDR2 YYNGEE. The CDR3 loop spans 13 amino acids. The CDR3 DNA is TGTGCCAGCAGCGTAGTACGGCAGGCAGAAGCTTTCTTT. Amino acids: CASSVVRQAEAFF.

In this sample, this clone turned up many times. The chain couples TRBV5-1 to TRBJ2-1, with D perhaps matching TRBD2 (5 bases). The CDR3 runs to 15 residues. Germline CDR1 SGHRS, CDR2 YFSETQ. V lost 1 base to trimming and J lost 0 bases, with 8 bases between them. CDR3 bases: TGCGCCAGCAGCTTGAGCGGAGGCTCCTACAATGAGCAGTTCTTC. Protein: CASSLSGGSYNEQFF.

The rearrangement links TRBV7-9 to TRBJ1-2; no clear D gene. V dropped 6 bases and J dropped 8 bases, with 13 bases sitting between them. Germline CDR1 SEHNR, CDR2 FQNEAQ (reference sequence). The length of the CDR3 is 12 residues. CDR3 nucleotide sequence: TGTGCCAGCAGTAGAGACTACGAGGGCTACACCTTC. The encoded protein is CASSRDYEGYTF.